This entry features one T cell receptor (beta chain) sequence. The antigen remains undetermined. Sequencing was performed with immunoSEQ multiplex PCR; in TCRdb, only in-frame clones are kept and a portion is missing. This table has some 240,000 clones, roughly 80% appearing once. This sample was taken from a study of cytomegalovirus exposure and HLA in healthy donors. The study, taken as a whole, reports: The authors enumerated 150 to 200 TCR beta chains as linked to cytomegalovirus. Subsequent analysis revealed that first-cohort TCR clusters tended to co-occur in the approximately 120 validation repertoires.

The CDR3 extends over 13 amino acids. The V end was cut by 3 bases, the J end by 0 bases, with 4 bases between. Germline CDR1 reads SGDLS; CDR2 reads YYNGEE. The chain is built from TRBV9 and TRBJ1-3; D is uncertain. The clonotype was recovered from a woman aged 18-35 years in good health and CMV-seronegative. Sequencing used PBMCs. The DNA for the CDR3 is TGTGCCAGCAGCGAACTCTCTGGAAACACCATATATTTT. Translating gives CASSELSGNTIYF.